The 5 T cell receptor beta chains reported below all come from one sample, sequenced in a study of blood T cell repertoires in COVID-19. Some clones are missing from TCRdb's copy, which holds only in-frame ones; the method was immunoSEQ multiplex PCR. The data contain about 210,000 clones, roughly 84% of them seen just once; the ten biggest clones take up about 3.2%. The sample consisted of PBMCs or T cells enriched from blood (not recorded which). Every receptor here comes from a woman aged 25-40 years who had been exposed to COVID-19.

The V and J genes are TRBV5-1 and TRBJ2-3; 8 bases agree with TRBD2. This CDR3 is built from 18 residues. The germline CDR1 and CDR2 sequences are SGHRS and YFSETQ. The V and J ends lost 1 base and 5 bases, in that order; junction bases with no gene match: 15. DNA of the CDR3: TGCGCCAGCAGCTTGCCAAGGAGTGGAGCGGGGGTGGGAGATACGCAGTATTTT. Residues: CASSLPRSGAGVGDTQYF.

V gene TRBV19 combines with J gene TRBJ2-3; 8 positions agree with TRBD2. This CDR3 region has 14 residues. The germline CDR1 and CDR2 sequences are LNHDA and SQIVND (reference sequence). Germline trimming cut 3 bases from V and 1 base from J; bases unmatched to any gene: 0. In DNA form, the CDR3 reads TGTGCCAGTAGTATCGGGAGGGGCACAGATACGCAGTATTTT. Protein sequence: CASSIGRGTDTQYF.

The rearrangement links TRBV5-4 to TRBJ2-2; TRBD1 aligns across 10 bases. V gave up 4 bases and J gave up 7 bases; unmatched junction bases: 7. This CDR3 has 15 residues. Germline V gene lookup returns CDR1 SGHNT and CDR2 YYREEE (reference sequence). The DNA of the CDR3 is TGTGCCAGCAGCGCCGACAGGGGGCGCGGCGGGGAGCTGTTTTTT. Its translation is CASSADRGRGGELFF.

J is TRBJ1-5 and V is TRBV4-1, with 7 bases identical to TRBD1. Trimming cost V 1 base and J 2 bases; bases outside gene matches: 8. There are 17 residues in the CDR3. The germline V gene encodes CDR1 MGHRA and CDR2 YSYEKL. The CDR3 DNA is TGCGCCAGCAGCCAAGGCCCTCCAGGGGGAGGCAATCAGCCCCAGCATTTT. Its translation: CASSQGPPGGGNQPQHF.

V usage is TRBV11-2 and J usage is TRBJ1-2; no firm D call. The length of the CDR3 is 12 residues. V was trimmed by 7 bases and J by 2 bases, leaving 8 bases between them. Germline V lookup: CDR1 SGHAT, CDR2 FQNNGV. CDR3 in DNA: TGTGCCAGCACTGGTGCGAACTATGGCTACACCTTC. Protein sequence: CASTGANYGYTF.